This T cell receptor beta chain was obtained from a study of T-cell reconstitution after alpha-beta-depleted transplantation in children. This clonotype was picked up many times. The CDR3 runs to 15 residues. Germline CDR1 MNHNS, CDR2 SASEGT. Trimming took 8 bases from V and 0 from J, leaving 14 bases between them. A TCRbeta library incorporating unique molecular identifiers was prepared. TCRdb redid the calling of the PCR reads with MiXCR, one entry per CDR3 protein. Here the sample spans some 590,000 distinct CDR3 sequences, roughly a tenth being singletons. The V and J genes are TRBV6-1 and TRBJ2-4; the D gene could be TRBD1 or TRBD2 (7 bases each). The input for sequencing was PBMCs from the stem cell graft donor, taken from the stem cell graft. The receptor's source is a human donor who donated a stem cell graft to a child with acute myeloid leukemia. CDR3: CASQGGDLAKNIQYF. CDR3 nucleotide sequence: TGTGCCAGCCAGGGGGGGGACCTAGCCAAAAACATTCAGTACTTC.